This paragraph reports one TCR beta chain. What it recognizes is unknown. The record originates from a study of T-cell reconstitution after alpha-beta-depleted transplantation in children. The study, taken as a whole, reports: Surviving recipient T cells and thymic progenitors accounted for the high day-60 TCRbeta diversity observed in some patients. Reported findings indicate that, about two months after transplant, alpha-beta T cells came from several hundred expanded clones, which were derived from non-depleted graft cells.

This CDR3 contains 21 residues. Preparation of the TCRbeta library used unique molecular identifiers. TCRdb analysed the PCR reads with MiXCR anew, one entry per CDR3 protein. Among about 58,000 distinct CDR3 sequences listed, approximately 46% were seen once. The sample consisted of PBMCs, mostly from graft donor cells, taken 360 days after TCRalphabeta/CD19-depleted stem cell transplant. This chain uses TRBV21-1 with TRBJ2-7; the DNA was not used to check the table's D call, TRBD1. TRBV21-1 is a pseudogene segment. The TCR originated in a male patient between 10 and 17 years old who had a stem cell transplant for acute lymphoblastic leukemia, so the T cells may come from the graft donor. CDR3 bases: TGTGCCAGCAGCAAAATCGGGGGGACAGGGAAGGGGCTAGTGAGGAGCTACGAGCAGTACTTC. It specifies CASSKIGGTGKGLVRSYEQYF.